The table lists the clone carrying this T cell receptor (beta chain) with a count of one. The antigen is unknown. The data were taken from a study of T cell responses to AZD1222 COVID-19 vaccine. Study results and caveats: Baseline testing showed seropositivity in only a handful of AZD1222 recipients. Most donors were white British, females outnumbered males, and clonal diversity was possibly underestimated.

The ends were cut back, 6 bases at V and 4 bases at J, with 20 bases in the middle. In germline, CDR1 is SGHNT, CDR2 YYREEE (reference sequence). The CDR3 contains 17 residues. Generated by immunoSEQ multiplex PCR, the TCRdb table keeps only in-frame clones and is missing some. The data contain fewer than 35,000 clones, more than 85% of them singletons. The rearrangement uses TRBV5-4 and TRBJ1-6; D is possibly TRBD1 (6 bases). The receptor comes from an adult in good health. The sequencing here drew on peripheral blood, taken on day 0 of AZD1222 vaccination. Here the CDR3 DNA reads TGTGCCAGCAAAAGGACAGCACTCCCAGATTATAATTCACCCCTCCACTTT. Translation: CASKRTALPDYNSPLHF.